The 17 T cell receptor beta chains below were found in one sample sequenced in a study of CD8 T cells in ankylosing spondylitis. Notes on the study in general: About eight highly homologous variants made up a TCR beta motif that seemed to typify ankylosing spondylitis blood.

Their recognized antigens are unknown. TCRdb processed the 5' RACE reads anew with MiXCR; each CDR3 protein has one entry. The sample shows around 480,000 distinct CDR3 sequences, 15% to 20% of them seen only once. Sequenced: blood, either unsorted or a sorted T cell fraction (not recorded which). These receptors were collected from a male donor with ankylosing spondylitis.

This clonotype was seen more than once but under ten times. This chain connects TRBV3-1 to TRBJ1-2; a possible D gene is TRBD1 (5 bases). Trimming stripped 5 bases from V and 5 bases from J, with 18 bases between. CDR1 is LGHDT, CDR2 YNNKEL, per germline (reference sequence). There are 15 residues in the CDR3. CDR3 loop: CASSSTGYPGYGYTF. The CDR3 DNA reads as TGTGCCAGCAGCTCTACGGGATACCCAGGGTATGGCTACACCTTC.

This chain joins TRBV20-1 and TRBJ1-2; 8 nucleotides agree with TRBD1. V dropped 1 base and J dropped 0; count of bases not matched to a gene: 10. The CDR3 has 17 amino acids. Germline assignment: CDR1 DFQATT and CDR2 SNEGSKA (reference sequence). CDR3 coding DNA: TGCAGTGCTAGAGTGCAGGGGGCGCGACAAGCTAACTATGGCTACACCTTC. Translation gives CSARVQGARQANYGYTF.

The chain carries TRBV5-6 and TRBJ2-7; tentatively, D is TRBD1 (5 bases). The CDR3 sequence is 13 residues long. V shed 2 bases and J shed 4 bases, with 10 bases lying between them. CDR1 and CDR2 from the germline V gene are SGHDT and YYEEEE. The CDR3 nucleotides are TGTGCCAGCAGCTTCGCAGGGTGGTACGAGCAGTACTTC. This translates into CASSFAGWYEQYF. The whole variable domain, remainder taken from reference TRBV5-6 and TRBJ2-7, is DAGVTQSPTHLIKTRGQQVTLRCSPKSGHDTVSWYQQALGQGPQFIFQYYEEEERQRGNFPDRFSGHQFPNYSSELNVNALLLGDSALYLCASSFAGWYEQYFGPGTRLTVT.

This clonotype was seen only a few times. CDR3 protein: CASSSLGLVSYEQYF. CDR3 bases: TGTGCCAGCAGCTCCTTGGGACTAGTCTCCTACGAGCAGTACTTC. The chain uses TRBV5-6 and TRBJ2-7; 8 bases are a match to TRBD2. CDR3 length: 15 residues. Per the germline V gene, CDR1 is SGHDT and CDR2 is YYEEEE. The V and J ends lost 3 bases and 0 bases, in that order; junction bases with no gene match: 5.

This clonotype came up many times. CDR3 DNA: TGTGCCAGCAGAGGAACGGCTACTAAAGGCTATAATTCACCCCTCCACTTT. As protein: CASRGTATKGYNSPLHF. This rearrangement joins TRBV27 to TRBJ1-6; D gene ambiguous. Germline values: CDR1 MNHEY, CDR2 SMNVEV (reference sequence). The CDR3 is made up of 17 amino acids. Trimming took 6 bases from V and 3 from J, leaving 18 bases between them.

This clonotype was detected a few times. The gene calls are TRBV6-2 or TRBV6-3 and TRBJ2-1, with 11 bases identical to TRBD2. The length of the CDR3 is 18 residues. After removal of 7 bases from V and 0 bases from J, the junction contained 11 bases not matched to a gene. Looked up from germline, CDR1 is MNHEY and CDR2 is SVGEGT. The CDR3 DNA follows: TGTGCCAGCAAACCGGGACTAGCGGCCAAGAGCTCCTACAATGAGCAGTTCTTC. This codes for CASKPGLAAKSSYNEQFF.

The J gene is TRBJ1-2, the V gene TRBV5-1, with D perhaps matching TRBD1 (6 bases). Germline CDR1 SGHRS, CDR2 YFSETQ. The CDR3 length is 14 residues. Trimming took off 5 bases at V and 4 bases at J, with 15 bases between the two ends. CDR3 in DNA: TGCGCCAGCAGGACAACGGGACATACCTATGGCTACACCTTC. This translates into CASRTTGHTYGYTF.

This clonotype was seen a few times. The rearrangement joins TRBV4-1 to TRBJ1-4, with TRBD1 identical over 9 bases. There are 15 residues in the CDR3. The germline V gene has CDR1 MGHRA and CDR2 YSYEKL. The junction had 6 bases not matched to a gene; V was cut back by 4 bases and J by 6 bases. The CDR3: CASSLTGGADEKLFF. The CDR3 nucleotides read TGCGCCAGCAGCCTAACAGGGGGCGCCGATGAAAAACTGTTTTTT.

At least ten counts were recorded for this clonotype. The rearrangement joins TRBV2 to TRBJ2-7; 8 positions match TRBD1. V shed 6 bases, J shed 4 bases, and the junction held 8 bases outside the gene matches. Germline CDR1 reads SNHLY; CDR2 reads FYNNEI. The CDR3 is 14 residues long. CDR3 in DNA: TGTGCCAGCAGCGCACAGGGGGATAAGTACGAGCAGTACTTC. This gives the protein CASSAQGDKYEQYF.

The CDR3 DNA reads TGCAGTGCGGCTACCTTAGGTGTTTTCCAAGAGACCCAGTACTTC. As protein: CSAATLGVFQETQYF. The rearrangement uses TRBV20-1 and TRBJ2-5; D gene unclear. This CDR3 spans 15 amino acids. Looked up from germline, CDR1 is DFQATT and CDR2 is SNEGSKA (reference sequence). Trimming removed 6 bases from V and 1 base from J, with 18 bases in between.

This clonotype was observed at least ten times. J is TRBJ2-1 and V is TRBV9; D is unclear. The V gene lost 0 bases and the J gene lost 8 bases, with 18 bases spanning the gap. The CDR3 covers 16 residues. Germline V gene sequence: CDR1 SGDLS, CDR2 YYNGEE. CDR3 sequence (DNA): TGTGCCAGCAGCGTAGATCGGCAGGTTGTTGGCCATGAGCAGTTCTTC. Translation gives CASSVDRQVVGHEQFF.

This clonotype was counted at least ten times. V and J are TRBV15 and TRBJ2-7; no clear D. This CDR3 region has 13 residues. The V and J ends lost 3 bases and 2 bases respectively, with 8 bases between them. The germline V gene encodes CDR1 LNHNV and CDR2 YYDKDF (reference sequence). The CDR3 DNA follows: TGTGCCACCAGCAGCAAAAAAGCCTACGAGCAGTACTTC. This gives the protein CATSSKKAYEQYF.

This clonotype turned up a few times. CDR3 nucleotide sequence: TGCGCCAGCAGCCAAGCCGGCGGGAGGTCCTACGAGCAGTACTTC. It translates to CASSQAGGRSYEQYF. The V and J genes are TRBV4-3 and TRBJ2-7; 8 bases are a match to TRBD2. V was pared by 1 base and J by 1 base, with 3 bases of the junction left unmatched. The CDR3 covers 15 residues. CDR1 is LGHNA, CDR2 YSLEER, per germline.

A few counts support this clonotype. V usage is TRBV6-1 and J usage is TRBJ2-3, with 9 nucleotides matching TRBD2. The germline gives CDR1 MNHNS, CDR2 SASEGT. The CDR3 totals 16 residues. J gave up 1 base and V 2 bases, and 4 bases lay outside the gene matches. The CDR3 spells CASSENSGGRTDTQYF. DNA for the CDR3: TGTGCCAGCAGTGAAAATAGCGGGGGCCGCACAGATACGCAGTATTTT.

This clonotype was detected many times. V and J are TRBV5-1 and TRBJ1-1, with no clear D. The CDR3 is made up of 13 amino acids. Germline V gene data show CDR1 as SGHRS and CDR2 as YFSETQ. Trimming shortened V by 5 bases and J by 1 base, and 9 bases separated the two germline ends. CDR3 residues: CASRLMGNTEAFF. Written as DNA, the CDR3 is TGCGCCAGCAGGTTAATGGGGAACACTGAAGCTTTCTTT.

This clonotype appeared a few times. The rearrangement links TRBV20-1 to TRBJ2-1; TRBD1 matches at 7 bases. J was trimmed by 6 bases and V by 6 bases; bases with no gene match: 14. Germline-derived CDR1 and CDR2 are DFQATT and SNEGSKA (reference sequence). CDR3 length equals 15 residues. CDR3 region: CSAVQHVTGSNEQFF. The CDR3 bases are TGCAGTGCCGTCCAGCATGTGACAGGGTCCAATGAGCAGTTCTTC.

The rearrangement links TRBV5-5 to TRBJ2-7, with D unresolved. This CDR3 is 14 amino acids long. V lost 0 bases to trimming and J lost 0 bases, with 7 bases between them. Germline V gives CDR1 SGHKS, CDR2 YYEKEE (reference sequence). CDR3 loop: CASSLAPDSYEQYF. CDR3 nucleotide sequence: TGTGCCAGCAGCTTGGCCCCTGACTCCTACGAGCAGTACTTC.